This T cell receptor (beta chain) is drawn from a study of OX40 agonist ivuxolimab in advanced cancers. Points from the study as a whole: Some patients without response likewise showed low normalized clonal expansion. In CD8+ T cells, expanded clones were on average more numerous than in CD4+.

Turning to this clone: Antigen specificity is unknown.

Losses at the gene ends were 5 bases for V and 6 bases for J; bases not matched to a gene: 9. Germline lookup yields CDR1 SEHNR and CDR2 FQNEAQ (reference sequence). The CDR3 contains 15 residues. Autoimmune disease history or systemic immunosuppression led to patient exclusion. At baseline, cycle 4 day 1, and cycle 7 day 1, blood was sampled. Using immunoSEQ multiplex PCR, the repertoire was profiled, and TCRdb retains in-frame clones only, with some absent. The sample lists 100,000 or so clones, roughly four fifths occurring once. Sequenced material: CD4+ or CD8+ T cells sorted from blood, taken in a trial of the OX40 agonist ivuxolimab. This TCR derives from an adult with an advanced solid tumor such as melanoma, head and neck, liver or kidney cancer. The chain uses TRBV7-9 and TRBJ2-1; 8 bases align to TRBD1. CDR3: CASSPLGDRLNEQFF. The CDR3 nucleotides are TGTGCCAGCAGCCCCCTGGGGGACAGGCTCAATGAGCAGTTCTTC.